One sample yielded the 21 T cell receptor beta chains listed below, sequenced in a study of T cells after yellow fever vaccination. MiXCR, applied by TCRdb to the 5' RACE reads, yields one record per CDR3 protein. This sample has around 550,000 distinct CDR3 sequences; 15% to 20% occur once, and the top ten carry around an eighth. The sequencing here drew on PBMCs, taken 15 days after the yellow fever booster vaccination. The receptors were gathered from a man aged 30 to 39 who received the YFV17D yellow fever vaccine.

The chain carries TRBV7-2 and TRBJ2-2; 8 positions agree with TRBD2. With 2 bases clipped from V and 4 bases from J, the junction kept 6 bases outside the gene matches. Germline CDR1 SGHTA, CDR2 FQGNSA. There are 16 residues in the CDR3. The CDR3 region has the DNA TGTGCCAGCAGCTTATACATCCGGGAGGGCACCGGGGAGCTGTTTTTT. Its protein product is CASSLYIREGTGELFF.

This clonotype was recorded at least ten times. Written as DNA, the CDR3 is TGCGCCAGCAGCTTGGCTGCTAGCTCCTACAATGAGCAGTTCTTC. As protein: CASSLAASSYNEQFF. The chain employs TRBV5-1 and TRBJ2-1; no reliable D call. Per the germline V gene, CDR1 is SGHRS and CDR2 is YFSETQ. The CDR3 loop spans 15 amino acids. Trimming pared 0 bases from V and 0 bases from J, leaving 7 bases between.

This clonotype was detected a few times. The chain is built from TRBV28 and TRBJ2-1; TRBD2 matches 9 bases. The CDR3 spans 16 residues. Trimming removed 5 bases from V and 4 bases from J; junction bases left unmatched: 9. Germline CDR1 reads MDHEN; CDR2 reads SYDVKM. The CDR3 DNA is TGTGCCAGCAGTGCACTCCTAGCGGGAAGGTACAATGAGCAGTTCTTC. Amino acids: CASSALLAGRYNEQFF.

The V call is TRBV14, the J call TRBJ2-1, with 9 bases lining up with TRBD2. Germline V gene lookup returns CDR1 SGHDN and CDR2 FVKESK. Trimming cost V 3 bases and J 8 bases; bases outside gene matches: 5. The CDR3 is 14 residues long. In nucleotides, the CDR3 is TGTGCCAGCAGCCACATAGCGGGAGCGGATGAGCAGTTCTTC. Amino acids: CASSHIAGADEQFF.

V usage is TRBV5-1 and J usage is TRBJ2-3; 12 bases match TRBD2. With 9 bases clipped from V and 5 bases from J, the junction kept 7 bases outside the gene matches. This CDR3 contains 14 residues. In germline, CDR1 is SGHRS, CDR2 YFSETQ. This CDR3 is CATTSGRGRDTQYF. The CDR3 coding sequence is TGCGCCACGACTAGCGGGAGAGGTAGAGATACGCAGTATTTT.

This sequence joins TRBV4-3 and TRBJ2-3; the match to TRBD2 covers 14 bases. This CDR3 region has 13 residues. CDR1 and CDR2 (germline): LGHNA, YSLEER. The CDR3 nucleotides are TGCGCGACTAGCGGGAGGGCCCCAGATACGCAGTATTTT. It translates to CATSGRAPDTQYF.

The rearrangement links TRBV6-1 to TRBJ2-3; D possibly corresponds to TRBD2 (5 bases). CDR1 is MNHNS and CDR2 is SASEGT in the germline V gene. This CDR3 spans 14 amino acids. V was trimmed by 6 bases and J by 0 bases, leaving 10 bases between them. The CDR3 region has the DNA TGTGCCAGCAGATCCGGCGGGAGCACAGATACGCAGTATTTT. Encoded protein: CASRSGGSTDTQYF.

This clonotype occurred many times. The chain links TRBV7-9 to TRBJ2-1; tentatively, D is TRBD1 (5 bases). The CDR3 loop spans 15 amino acids. Trimming stripped 1 base from V and 2 bases from J, with 9 bases between. The germline V gene has CDR1 SEHNR and CDR2 FQNEAQ (reference sequence). CDR3 amino acids: CASSLVPGTYNEQFF. CDR3 DNA sequence: TGTGCCAGCAGCTTAGTTCCAGGGACCTACAATGAGCAGTTCTTC. Together with reference TRBV7-9 and TRBJ2-1, the CDR3 gives the full variable domain: DTGVSQNPRHKITKRGQNVTFRCDPISEHNRLYWYRQTLGQGPEFLTYFQNEAQLEKSRLLSDRFSAERPKGSFSTLEIQRTEQGDSAMYLCASSLVPGTYNEQFFGPGTRLTVL.

Only a few counts were recorded for this clonotype. This chain's CDR3 is CASSSQTYEQYF. For the CDR3, the DNA is TGTGCCAGCAGCTCGCAGACCTACGAGCAGTACTTC. This chain connects TRBV11-1 to TRBJ2-7; D gene ambiguous. The CDR3 is made up of 12 amino acids. V was trimmed by 4 bases and J by 2 bases, leaving 6 bases between them. Germline CDR1 and CDR2: SGHAT and FQDESV (reference sequence). The full variable domain, with the rest looked up from reference TRBV11-1 and TRBJ2-7, is EAEVAQSPRYKITEKSQAVAFWCDPISGHATLYWYRQILGQGPELLVQFQDESVVDDSQLPKDRFSAERLKGVDSTLKIQPAELGDSAMYLCASSSQTYEQYFGPGTRLTVT.

This clonotype was observed a handful of times. In DNA form, the CDR3 reads TGCGCCAGCACCTTCATACTAGCGGGAGCAGATACGCAGTATTTT. The encoded protein is CASTFILAGADTQYF. V usage is TRBV10-2 and J usage is TRBJ2-3; 11 bases match TRBD2. This CDR3 region has 15 residues. Trimming cost V 7 bases and J 4 bases; bases outside gene matches: 7. From germline, CDR1 is WSHSY and CDR2 SAAADI.

The genes are TRBV7-2 and TRBJ2-3, with 7 bases matching TRBD2. From germline, CDR1 is SGHTA and CDR2 FQGNSA. J was trimmed by 3 bases and V by 1 base; bases with no gene match: 4. CDR3 length: 15 residues. DNA for the CDR3: TGTGCCAGCAGCTTAGTTGTAGCGGGTACAGATACGCAGTATTTT. Protein: CASSLVVAGTDTQYF.

The chain couples TRBV7-2 to TRBJ2-7; D gene unclear. CDR1 and CDR2 (germline): SGHTA, FQGNSA. The CDR3 runs 15 residues. Trimming took off 5 bases at V and 4 bases at J, with 18 bases between the two ends. CDR3 bases: TGTGCCAGCAGCCCCTTCGGGTCGGCACTTTACGAGCAGTACTTC. This gives the protein CASSPFGSALYEQYF.

This clonotype was seen a handful of times. The rearrangement uses TRBV5-6 and TRBJ2-7; D is uncertain. The germline gives CDR1 SGHDT, CDR2 YYEEEE. Trimming removed 0 bases from V and 2 bases from J, with 12 bases in between. The CDR3 runs to 15 residues. CDR3 protein: CASSLEAGPPYEQYF. The DNA of the CDR3 is TGTGCCAGCAGCTTGGAGGCAGGACCTCCCTACGAGCAGTACTTC.

This clonotype was counted only a few times. The chain has TRBV10-3 and TRBJ2-2; tentatively, D is TRBD2 (5 bases). Germline lookup yields CDR1 ENHRY and CDR2 SYGVKD. This CDR3 has 15 amino acids. Trimming pared 3 bases from V and 1 base from J, leaving 9 bases between. The DNA for the CDR3 is TGTGCCATCAGTGATCGCGGGTGGAACACCGGGGAGCTGTTTTTT. It codes for CAISDRGWNTGELFF.

This chain links TRBV19 with TRBJ2-3; perhaps TRBD2 as D (5 bases). V was pared by 4 bases and J by 0 bases, with 11 bases between. The CDR3 is 15 residues long. Germline assignment: CDR1 LNHDA and CDR2 SQIVND (reference sequence). CDR3 amino acids: CASSRPGGSTDTQYF. In DNA form, the CDR3 reads TGTGCCAGTAGTAGGCCCGGAGGCAGCACAGATACGCAGTATTTT.

V and J are TRBV7-2 and TRBJ2-3; TRBD2 matches at 7 bases. The germline V gene has CDR1 SGHTA and CDR2 FQGNSA. After removal of 2 bases from V and 6 bases from J, the junction contained 8 bases not matched to a gene. There are 15 residues in the CDR3. The DNA of the CDR3 is TGTGCCAGCAGCTTAACGGGAGGTCCGGTGGATACGCAGTATTTT. It is translated as CASSLTGGPVDTQYF.

This clonotype has at least ten counts. CDR3 sequence: CASSYSAYEQYF. DNA for the CDR3: TGTGCCAGCAGTTACTCGGCCTACGAGCAGTACTTC. The chain has TRBV6-2 or TRBV6-3 and TRBJ2-7; unclear D gene. V was cut by 0 bases and J by 2 bases, with 2 bases left in between. The V gene's germline CDR1 is MNHEY and CDR2 SVGEGT. This CDR3 region has 12 residues.

The gene calls are TRBV4-3 and TRBJ2-3; D unclear. The V end was cut by 5 bases, the J end by 0 bases, with 15 bases between. CDR1 LGHNA and CDR2 YSLEER come from the germline V gene. The CDR3 consists of 16 residues. The CDR3 loop is CASSARHETSTDTQYF. CDR3 nucleotide sequence: TGCGCCAGCAGCGCCCGACACGAAACTAGCACAGATACGCAGTATTTT.

The V gene is TRBV6-2 or TRBV6-3, the J gene TRBJ2-5, with 9 positions matching TRBD1. Trimming cost V 4 bases and J 6 bases; bases outside gene matches: 6. CDR3 length: 14 residues. Germline V gives CDR1 MNHEY, CDR2 SVGEGT. The CDR3 DNA reads as TGTGCCAGCAGTTCTACAGGGGGCTCGAAGACCCAGTACTTC. Protein product: CASSSTGGSKTQYF.

The chain is built from TRBV9 and TRBJ2-1; 12 nucleotides line up with TRBD2. The V gene's germline CDR1 is SGDLS and CDR2 YYNGEE. The CDR3 sequence is 16 residues long. Trimming took 3 bases from V and 9 from J; bases not matched to a gene: 10. CDR3 protein: CASSAGGRTSGVEQFF. The CDR3 region has the DNA TGTGCCAGCAGCGCAGGAGGAAGGACTAGCGGGGTTGAGCAGTTCTTC.

Only a few counts were recorded for this clonotype. The V gene is TRBV20-1, the J gene TRBJ2-2; 9 bases map to TRBD2. CDR1 is DFQATT and CDR2 is SNEGSKA in the germline V gene (reference sequence). V lost 1 base to trimming and J lost 3 bases; unmatched junction nucleotides: 3. There are 15 residues in the CDR3. The CDR3 nucleotides read TGCAGTGCTAGAGCAGCGGGAGGATACACCGGGGAGCTGTTTTTT. This codes for CSARAAGGYTGELFF.